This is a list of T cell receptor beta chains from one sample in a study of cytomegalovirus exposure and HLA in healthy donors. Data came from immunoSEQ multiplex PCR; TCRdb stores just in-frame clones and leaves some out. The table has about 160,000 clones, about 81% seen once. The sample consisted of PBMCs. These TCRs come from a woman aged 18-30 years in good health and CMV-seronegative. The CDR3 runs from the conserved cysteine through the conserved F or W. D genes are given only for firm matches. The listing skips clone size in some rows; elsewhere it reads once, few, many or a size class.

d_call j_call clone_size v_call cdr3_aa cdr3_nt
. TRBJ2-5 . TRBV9 CASSARLGAQYF TGTGCCAGCAGCGCCAGACTAGGGGCCCAGTACTTC
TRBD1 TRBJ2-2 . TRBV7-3 CASSLWTGESDGELFF TGTGCCAGCAGCCTGTGGACAGGGGAGTCCGACGGGGAGCTGTTTTTT
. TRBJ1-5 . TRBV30 CAWSGGGNQPQHF TGTGCCTGGAGTGGGGGGGGCAATCAGCCCCAGCATTTT
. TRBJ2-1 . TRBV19 CASSRTYNEQFF TGTGCCAGTAGTAGGACTTACAATGAGCAGTTCTTC
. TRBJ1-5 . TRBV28 CASRQPGTGLSNQPQHF TGTGCCAGCAGGCAGCCCGGAACAGGCCTTAGCAATCAGCCCCAGCATTTT
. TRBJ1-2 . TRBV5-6 CASSLAGVNYGYTF TGTGCCAGCAGCTTGGCAGGGGTTAACTATGGCTACACCTTC
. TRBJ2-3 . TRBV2 CASNLRELGADTQYF TGTGCCAGCAATCTCCGGGAGCTGGGGGCAGATACGCAGTATTTT
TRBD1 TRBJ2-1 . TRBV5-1 CASSLRQGGYNEQFF TGCGCCAGCAGCCTTCGACAGGGGGGATACAATGAGCAGTTCTTC
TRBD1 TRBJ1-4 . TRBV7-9 CASSLAQGATNEKLFF TGTGCCAGCAGCTTGGCCCAGGGGGCAACTAATGAAAAACTGTTTTTT
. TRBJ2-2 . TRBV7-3 CASKQQGNTGELFF TGTGCCAGCAAGCAACAGGGGAACACCGGGGAGCTGTTTTTT
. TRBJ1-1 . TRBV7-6 CASSLEGGTEAFF TGTGCCAGCAGCTTAGAAGGGGGCACTGAAGCTTTCTTT
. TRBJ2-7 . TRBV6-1 CASSESVGQGSEQYF TGTGCCAGCAGTGAGTCGGTGGGGCAGGGGTCCGAGCAGTACTTC
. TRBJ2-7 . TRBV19 CASSITGISYEQYF TGTGCCAGTAGTATCACAGGGATCTCCTACGAGCAGTACTTC
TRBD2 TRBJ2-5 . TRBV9 CASSQTSGAQETQYF TGTGCCAGCAGCCAGACTAGCGGGGCCCAAGAGACCCAGTACTTC
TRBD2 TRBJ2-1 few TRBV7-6 CASSPGLAGNNEQFF TGTGCCAGCAGCCCGGGACTAGCGGGGAACAATGAGCAGTTCTTC
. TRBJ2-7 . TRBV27 CASRKGGATYEQYF TGTGCCAGCAGAAAGGGGGGGGCCACCTACGAGCAGTACTTC
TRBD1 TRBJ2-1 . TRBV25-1 CASEGQGSTTSYNEQFF TGTGCCAGCGAAGGACAGGGGTCCACTACTTCCTACAATGAGCAGTTCTTC
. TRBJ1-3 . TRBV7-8 CASSQGSSGNTIYF TGTGCCAGCAGTCAGGGGAGCTCTGGAAACACCATATATTTT
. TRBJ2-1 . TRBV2 CASSEVQLAAVFEQFF TGTGCCAGCAGTGAAGTACAACTAGCAGCGGTTTTTGAGCAGTTCTTC
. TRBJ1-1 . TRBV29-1 CSVRLGQSTEAFF TGCAGCGTGAGACTCGGACAGTCTACGGAAGCTTTCTTT
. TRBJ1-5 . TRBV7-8 CASSLTGGYQPQHF TGTGCCAGCAGCTTAACGGGGGGCTATCAGCCCCAGCATTTT
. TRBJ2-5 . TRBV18 CASSLGSSYQETQYF TGTGCCAGCTCCCTCGGGAGTTCGTACCAAGAGACCCAGTACTTC
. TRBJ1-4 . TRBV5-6 CASSLGTDEKLFF TGTGCCAGCAGCTTGGGGACAGATGAAAAACTGTTTTTT
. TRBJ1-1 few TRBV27 CASSPALGMNTEAFF TGTGCCAGCAGCCCTGCCCTAGGTATGAACACTGAAGCTTTCTTT
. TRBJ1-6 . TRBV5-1 CASSLEGKGSYNSPLHF TGCGCCAGCAGCTTGGAGGGGAAGGGCTCCTATAATTCACCCCTCCACTTT
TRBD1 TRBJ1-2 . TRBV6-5 CASSYNRGGVYGYTF TGTGCCAGCAGCTACAACAGGGGGGGAGTCTATGGCTACACCTTC
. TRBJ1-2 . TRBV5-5 CASSLALTETNYGYTF TGTGCCAGCAGCTTGGCCTTAACAGAGACTAACTATGGCTACACCTTC
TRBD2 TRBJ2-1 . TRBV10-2 CASRTSGRGSYNEQFF TGCGCCAGCAGGACTAGCGGGAGAGGGTCCTACAATGAGCAGTTCTTC
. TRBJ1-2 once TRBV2 CASSGGRTVYGYTF TGTGCCAGCAGTGGGGGAAGGACAGTCTATGGCTACACCTTC
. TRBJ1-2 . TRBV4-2 CTSSQDYQGIDGYTF TGTACCAGCAGCCAAGATTACCAGGGGATAGATGGCTACACCTTC
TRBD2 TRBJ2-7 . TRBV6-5 CASSYYTGGAYEQYF TGTGCCAGCAGTTACTATACGGGAGGGGCCTACGAGCAGTACTTC
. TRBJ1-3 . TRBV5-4 CASSLGQVVSGNTIYF TGTGCCAGCAGCTTGGGGCAGGTAGTCTCCGGAAACACCATATATTTT
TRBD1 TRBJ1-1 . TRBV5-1 CASSLVSGGEAFF TGCGCCAGCAGCTTGGTTTCAGGGGGGGAAGCTTTCTTT
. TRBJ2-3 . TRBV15 CATSRSPGLGAQYF TGTGCCACCAGCAGATCCCCGGGCCTAGGGGCGCAGTATTTT
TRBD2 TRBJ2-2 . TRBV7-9 CASSKTSARNTGELFF TGTGCCAGCAGCAAAACTAGCGCCAGGAACACCGGGGAGCTGTTTTTT
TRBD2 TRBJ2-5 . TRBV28 CASSLTSGGQETQYF TGTGCCAGCAGTTTAACTAGCGGGGGCCAAGAGACCCAGTACTTC
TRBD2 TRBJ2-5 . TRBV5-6 CASSLDPGLAVLAQETQYF TGTGCCAGCAGCTTGGATCCGGGACTAGCGGTATTAGCCCAAGAGACCCAGTACTTC
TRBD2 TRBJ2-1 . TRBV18 CASSPLAGMYNEQFF TGTGCCAGCTCACCCCTAGCGGGGATGTACAATGAGCAGTTCTTC
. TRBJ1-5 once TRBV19 CASSIRAGLQPQHF TGTGCCAGTAGTATTCGGGCAGGGCTTCAGCCCCAGCATTTT
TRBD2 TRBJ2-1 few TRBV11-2 CASSLDGRAVNEQFF TGTGCCAGCAGCTTAGACGGGAGGGCCGTGAATGAGCAGTTCTTC